The 16 T cell receptor beta chains reported below all come from one sample, sequenced in a study of T cell responses to AZD1222 COVID-19 vaccine. This table comes from immunoSEQ multiplex PCR, and its TCRdb copy is limited to in-frame clones, with some not included. This sample has tens of thousands of clones, with approximately 90% found just once. The material sequenced was peripheral blood, taken on day 0 of AZD1222 vaccination. These receptor sequences come from an adult in good health.

The CDR3 DNA sequence: TGTGCCAGTCCAACCTCTGGAGAACAGGGCAATCAGCCCCAGCATTTT. Its protein is CASPTSGEQGNQPQHF. V and J are TRBV19 and TRBJ1-5; maybe TRBD1 (5 bases). The CDR3 is 16 amino acids. The germline V and J ends were trimmed by 8 bases and 2 bases, with 19 bases remaining between them. Germline V gene data show CDR1 as LNHDA and CDR2 as SQIVND (reference sequence).

Regarding this clone: At one end, the junction sequence differs from germline, possibly due to a read error. The chain couples TRBV5-1 to TRBJ1-1; possibly TRBD1 for D (6 bases). The CDR3 is made up of 16 amino acids. Germline CDR1 is SGHRS and CDR2 is YFSETQ. The CDR3 region is CASSLDLDRLKTEAFF. The CDR3 coding sequence is TGCGCCAGCAGCTTGGACCTCGACAGGCTGAAGACTGAAGCTTTCTTT. Variable domain in full (rest from reference TRBV5-1 and TRBJ1-1): KAGVTQTPRYLIKTRGQQVTLSCSPISGHRSVSWYQQTPGQGLQFLFEYFSETQRNKGNFPGRFSGRQFSNSRSEMNVSTLELGDSALYLCASSLDLDRLKTEAFFGQGTRLTVV.

This clone was detected only once. The rearrangement uses TRBV27 and TRBJ1-4, with D uncertain. Trimming took off 2 bases at V and 4 bases at J, with 8 bases between the two ends. From germline, CDR1 is MNHEY and CDR2 SMNVEV (reference sequence). The CDR3 extends over 14 amino acids. The CDR3 spells CASSLPGSNEKLFF. The CDR3, as DNA: TGTGCCAGCAGTTTACCTGGCAGTAATGAAAAACTGTTTTTT.

This chain uses TRBV11-3 with TRBJ1-1, with D hard to call. The V gene lost 5 bases and the J gene lost 0 bases, with 10 bases spanning the gap. Germline values: CDR1 SGHNT, CDR2 YENEEA. The CDR3 loop spans 14 amino acids. The chain's CDR3 is CASSPARMNTEAFF. The CDR3 coding sequence is TGTGCCAGCAGCCCCGCTAGGATGAACACTGAAGCTTTCTTT.

The J gene is TRBJ1-2, the V gene TRBV18, with D possibly TRBD1 on 6 matching bases. The CDR3 is 14 residues long. Trimming left V 2 bases short and J 2 bases short, with 9 bases between. CDR1 is KGHSH, CDR2 LQKENI, per germline. The DNA of the CDR3 is TGTGCCAGCTCACCAATGGGGGGCAACTATGGCTACACCTTC. Translation: CASSPMGGNYGYTF.

The V call is TRBV18, the J call TRBJ1-1, with 8 positions matching TRBD1. V dropped 2 bases and J dropped 1; count of bases not matched to a gene: 0. CDR3 length: 14 residues. Germline assignment: CDR1 KGHSH and CDR2 LQKENI. CDR3 sequence reads: CASSPGTGNTEAFF. In nucleotides, the CDR3 is TGTGCCAGCTCACCAGGGACAGGGAACACTGAAGCTTTCTTT.

The V and J genes are TRBV7-9 and TRBJ1-2, with 7 bases that match TRBD1. This CDR3 contains 17 residues. Trimming took 3 bases from V and 5 from J; bases not matched to a gene: 15. Per germline, CDR1 SEHNR and CDR2 FQNEAQ (reference sequence). The CDR3 coding sequence is TGTGCCAGCAGCTTCCCCATAGGAGGACAGGTTCTTTATGGCTACACCTTC. It encodes CASSFPIGGQVLYGYTF.

This clone was observed a single time. This rearrangement joins TRBV7-9 to TRBJ1-1; D gene ambiguous. The CDR3 spans 15 residues. CDR1 is SEHNR, CDR2 FQNEAQ, per germline (reference sequence). V was trimmed by 5 bases and J by 1 base, leaving 14 bases between them. CDR3 sequence reads: CASSPTETPNTEAFF. The DNA of the CDR3 is TGTGCCAGCAGCCCAACTGAAACACCGAACACTGAAGCTTTCTTT.

The V gene is TRBV7-9, the J gene TRBJ1-3; no definite D call. The CDR3 loop spans 13 amino acids. The V and J ends lost 5 bases and 9 bases respectively, with 14 bases between them. Per the germline V gene, CDR1 is SEHNR and CDR2 is FQNEAQ (reference sequence). The DNA of the CDR3 is TGTGCCAGCAGCCCACCCCTGGGTAGCACCATATATTTT. It specifies CASSPPLGSTIYF.

V is TRBV4-2 and J is TRBJ1-6, with no clear D. Germline V gene lookup returns CDR1 LGHNA and CDR2 YNFKEQ. This CDR3 has 15 residues. The V end lost 0 bases, the J end lost 6 bases, and 9 bases lay between the germline ends. CDR3 protein: CASSQEGRTNSPLHF. The CDR3 nucleotides read TGTGCCAGCAGCCAAGAGGGTAGGACTAATTCACCCCTCCACTTT.

The CDR3 sequence is CASSIDGRGGGYTF. The CDR3 coding sequence is TGTGCCAGTAGTATAGACGGGCGCGGAGGTGGCTACACCTTC. The chain recombines TRBV19 with TRBJ1-2; D remains unclear. The length of the CDR3 is 14 residues. V was cut by 0 bases and J by 7 bases, with 12 bases left in between. Germline CDR1 and CDR2: LNHDA and SQIVND (reference sequence).

The gene calls are TRBV6-2 or TRBV6-3 and TRBJ1-1, with D uncertain. Germline V CDR1 and CDR2: MNHEY, SVGEGT. V was pared by 5 bases and J by 11 bases, with 15 bases between. This CDR3 has 12 residues. In DNA form, the CDR3 reads TGTGCCAGCAGTCCCGGACGCCGTGAGGCTTTCTTT. It yields the protein CASSPGRREAFF.

V is TRBV5-4 and J is TRBJ2-6; the D is unclear. Trimming stripped 6 bases from V and 3 bases from J, with 10 bases between. Looked up from germline, CDR1 is SGHNT and CDR2 is YYREEE (reference sequence). The CDR3 contains 14 residues. The CDR3 region is CASTFGGGANVLTF. DNA of the CDR3: TGTGCCAGCACCTTTGGCGGTGGGGCCAACGTCCTGACTTTC.

The chain recombines TRBV27 with TRBJ1-3, with no clear D. The germline CDR1 and CDR2 sequences are MNHEY and SMNVEV (reference sequence). The CDR3 spans 11 residues. V lost 6 bases and J lost 5, with 5 bases in between. The CDR3 spells CASRNRNTIYF. CDR3 nucleotide sequence: TGTGCCAGCAGGAACCGAAACACCATATATTTT.

The genes are TRBV5-1 and TRBJ2-3; 7 bases agree with TRBD1. There are 20 residues in the CDR3. V lost 3 bases to trimming and J lost 1 base; unmatched junction nucleotides: 20. Germline values: CDR1 SGHRS, CDR2 YFSETQ. The CDR3 protein is CASSSPPRTGTVMGTDTQYF. For the CDR3, the DNA is TGCGCCAGCAGCTCACCCCCTAGGACAGGAACGGTCATGGGCACAGATACGCAGTATTTT.

This rearrangement joins TRBV3-1 (or the pseudogene TRBV3-2) to TRBJ2-4; D is possibly TRBD1 (7 bases). CDR3 length: 18 amino acids. CDR1 and CDR2 from the germline V gene are LGHDT and YNNKEL (reference sequence). V was cut by 4 bases and J by 3 bases, with 22 bases left in between. This CDR3 reads CASSLRPTGPGVKNIQYF. CDR3 bases: TGTGCCAGCAGCCTCAGGCCGACAGGGCCGGGGGTCAAAAACATTCAGTACTTC.